A selection of T cell receptor beta chains follows, all from one sample in a study of shared clonotypes between healthy human individuals. Assay: immunoSEQ multiplex PCR; the TCRdb copy retains only in-frame clones and omits some. Of roughly 720,000 clones in the sample, roughly 88% were seen once. Sequenced sample: memory CD8+ T cells from PBMCs. These receptors were taken from a man aged 18 to 29 in good health. Some clones in this sample may be carry-over from other donors' samples. Both conserved end residues are part of each CDR3. The D gene is left open where the match is weak. Clone size is stated in some rows and not others, as once, few, many or a class when expanded.

j_gene,abundance,d_gene,v_gene,CDR3aa,CDR3nt
TRBJ2-7,few,TRBD2,TRBV9,CASSPGGGYYEQYF,TGTGCCAGCAGCCCCGGGGGGGGGTACTACGAGCAGTACTTC
TRBJ2-7,NA,TRBD2,TRBV7-9,CASTTGLAGGSEQYF,TGTGCCAGCACCACAGGACTAGCGGGAGGGAGCGAGCAGTACTTC
TRBJ1-1,once,NA,TRBV7-7,CASSLGQNTEAFF,TGTGCCAGCAGCTTAGGGCAGAACACTGAAGCTTTCTTT
TRBJ2-1,few,TRBD2,TRBV9,CASSGSGRGYEQFF,TGTGCCAGCAGCGGTAGCGGGAGGGGCTATGAGCAGTTCTTC
TRBJ1-5,NA,TRBD1,TRBV19,CASSTGQVLSNQPQHF,TGTGCCAGTAGTACCGGACAGGTGTTAAGCAATCAGCCCCAGCATTTT
TRBJ1-3,once,NA,TRBV15,CATSRTPGHFSGNTIYF,TGTGCCACCAGCAGAACCCCGGGACACTTCTCTGGAAACACCATATATTTT
TRBJ1-2,NA,NA,TRBV2,CASNAYYGYTF,TGTGCCAGCAATGCCTACTATGGCTACACCTTC
TRBJ2-1,NA,NA,TRBV7-6,CASSLDGYNEQFF,TGTGCCAGCAGCTTAGACGGTTACAATGAGCAGTTCTTC
TRBJ1-1,NA,NA,TRBV13,CASSLDIANTEAFF,TGTGCCAGCAGCTTAGATATAGCGAACACTGAAGCTTTCTTT
TRBJ2-3,NA,NA,TRBV6-1,CAARGRGGDTQYF,TGTGCCGCCCGGGGCAGGGGTGGAGATACGCAGTATTTT
TRBJ2-7,NA,NA,TRBV29-1,CSVASLGPGTYEQYF,TGCAGCGTAGCCAGTTTAGGGCCAGGAACCTACGAGCAGTACTTC
TRBJ1-5,NA,TRBD1,TRBV7-2,CASSPGLDRRGLDNQPQHF,TGTGCCAGCAGCCCGGGGTTGGATAGGAGGGGGCTCGACAATCAGCCCCAGCATTTT
TRBJ2-7,once,NA,TRBV19,CASSIGGQMGYEQYF,TGTGCCAGTAGTATAGGTGGGCAGATGGGCTACGAGCAGTACTTC
TRBJ1-6,NA,NA,TRBV5-1,CASSASGTLHF,TGCGCCAGCAGCGCCTCCGGGACCCTCCACTTT
TRBJ1-1,few,NA,TRBV29-1,CSVEGGSSNTEAFF,TGCAGCGTTGAAGGGGGCTCGTCGAACACTGAAGCTTTCTTT
TRBJ2-3,NA,TRBD2,TRBV13,CASSPGRGSTDTQYF,TGTGCCAGCAGCCCCGGGAGGGGAAGCACAGATACGCAGTATTTT
TRBJ2-2,NA,TRBD1,TRBV28,CASSYETGPATGELFF,TGTGCCAGCAGTTACGAGACAGGGCCGGCCACCGGGGAGCTGTTTTTT
TRBJ2-7,NA,TRBD1,TRBV27,CASSPLYSGQGSYF,TGTGCCAGCAGTCCTCTTTATTCGGGACAGGGTTCGTACTTC
TRBJ2-5,once,NA,TRBV7-9,CAGSWVSRVLQETQYF,TGTGCCGGCAGCTGGGTGTCGCGGGTACTCCAAGAGACCCAGTACTTC
TRBJ2-5,NA,NA,TRBV11-2,CASSPNGEETQYF,TGTGCCAGCAGCCCGAATGGGGAAGAGACCCAGTACTTC
TRBJ2-7,once,NA,TRBV27,CASSLQGLREQYF,TGTGCCAGCAGTTTACAAGGGCTCCGCGAGCAGTACTTC
TRBJ2-7,NA,TRBD1,TRBV7-9,CASSLRQGMVVEQYF,TGTGCCAGCAGCCTAAGACAGGGGATGGTTGTGGAGCAGTACTTC
TRBJ2-7,NA,TRBD1,TRBV27,CASSVGTGSYEQYF,TGTGCCAGCAGTGTCGGGACAGGGTCCTACGAGCAGTACTTC
TRBJ1-2,once,NA,TRBV5-1,CASSGSNYGYTF,TGCGCCAGCAGTGGCAGTAACTATGGCTACACCTTC
TRBJ1-5,NA,TRBD1,TRBV5-5,CASSRGTGANQPQHF,TGTGCCAGCAGCCGCGGGACAGGGGCGAATCAGCCCCAGCATTTT
TRBJ1-4,NA,NA,TRBV19,CASSGNLRRDKMQSNEKLFF,TGTGCCAGTAGTGGTAACCTAAGACGCGACAAAATGCAGAGTAATGAAAAACTGTTTTTT
TRBJ2-5,NA,NA,TRBV5-8,CASSPWTETQETQYF,TGTGCCAGCAGCCCATGGACCGAGACCCAAGAGACCCAGTACTTC
TRBJ2-7,NA,TRBD1,TRBV27,CASRYRDRGYEQYF,TGTGCCAGCAGGTACCGGGACAGGGGTTACGAGCAGTACTTC
TRBJ2-7,NA,TRBD1,TRBV7-3,CASSPTGGRYEQYF,TGTGCCAGCAGCCCTACAGGGGGCAGATACGAGCAGTACTTC
TRBJ1-4,NA,NA,TRBV7-6,CASSSRITTNEKLFF,TGTGCCAGCAGCTCTCGGATTACAACTAATGAAAAACTGTTTTTT
TRBJ1-5,NA,NA,TRBV14,CASSQVLSWWPQHF,TGTGCCAGCAGCCAAGTTCTGTCCTGGTGGCCCCAGCATTTT
TRBJ2-1,NA,NA,TRBV5-1,CASSPGSSTELGGEQFF,TGCGCCAGCAGCCCCGGGAGTTCCACCGAGCTCGGGGGTGAGCAGTTCTTC
TRBJ2-7,NA,TRBD2,TRBV10-2,CASSELGTSGSYEQYF,TGCGCCAGCAGTGAGCTGGGGACTAGCGGATCCTACGAGCAGTACTTC
TRBJ2-3,NA,TRBD2,TRBV13,CASSLRSGMDTQYF,TGTGCCAGCAGCTTACGGAGCGGGATGGATACGCAGTATTTT